This T cell receptor beta chain was captured in a study of blood T cell repertoires in COVID-19. Background on the study: Samples of COVID-19 (acute and convalescent) were obtained from the United States, Italy and Spain. The cDNA or gDNA used as material had been derived from T cells, B-cell-depleted T cells, or PBMCs.

In the original processing: Estimates of nucleated cell counts were drawn from the amplification of reference gene primers. Sequenced by immunoSEQ multiplex PCR; TCRdb stores in-frame clones only, minus some. V, J and clone size reflect that table, while D and trimming were determined from the DNA. This sample has about 130,000 clones, with roughly 80% found just once. CDR3 length equals 16 residues. Trimming took 4 bases from V and 6 from J; bases not matched to a gene: 6. CDR1 is SGHRS, CDR2 YFSETQ, per germline. This clone was seen more than once but under ten times. Either two negative PCRs, clearance, or symptom resolution qualified Cohort 3 donors as recovered.

The sequenced sample consisted of PBMCs or T cells enriched from blood (not recorded which). The sequence came from a man aged 45 to 65 who had recovered from COVID-19. The chain employs TRBV5-1 and TRBJ2-2, with 13 positions matching TRBD2. The CDR3 here is CASSLATSGGAGELFF. The CDR3 coding sequence is TGCGCCAGCAGCCTAGCCACTAGCGGGGGGGCCGGGGAGCTGTTTTTT.